Following are 7 T cell receptor beta chains from one sample sequenced in a study of blood T cell repertoires in COVID-19. Here immunoSEQ multiplex PCR was the method, and the copy in TCRdb shows in-frame clones only, minus some. The profile covers 60,000 to 65,000 clones, with approximately 78% appearing a single time and 11% to 15% taken by the ten largest. Sequencing used peripheral blood. These receptors were obtained from a man aged 55 to 70 with COVID-19, enrolled during active disease.

The chain joins TRBV6-6 to TRBJ2-2; perhaps TRBD2 as D (6 bases). V lost 8 bases and J 5 bases, leaving 12 bases between the germline ends. The germline CDR1 and CDR2 sequences are MNHNY and SVGAGI (reference sequence). This CDR3 region has 13 residues. The CDR3: CASVLAATGELFF. The CDR3 DNA is TGTGCCAGCGTACTAGCAGCTACCGGGGAGCTGTTTTTT.

Turning to this clone: This sample includes further DNA sequences coding for the same CDR3. This chain uses TRBV6-5 with TRBJ2-5; 8 bases line up with TRBD1. The V gene end was trimmed by 6 bases and the J gene end by 5 bases; junction bases not matched to a gene: 5. The CDR3 has 13 amino acids. CDR1 is MNHEY and CDR2 is SVGAGI in the germline V gene. The CDR3 DNA is TGTGCCAGCAGGACAGGGGTAAAGGAGACCCAGTACTTC. Translating it yields CASRTGVKETQYF.

There are a few counts of this clone. The chain links TRBV18 to TRBJ2-7, with no clear D. V was cut by 0 bases and J by 2 bases, with 5 bases left in between. Germline V gene lookup returns CDR1 KGHSH and CDR2 LQKENI. The CDR3 loop spans 13 amino acids. The CDR3 region is CASSPPETYEQYF. In DNA form, the CDR3 reads TGTGCCAGCTCACCACCGGAGACCTACGAGCAGTACTTC.

CDR3 sequence: CASSLPPGREGVYNEQFF. In DNA, the CDR3 is TGTGCCAGCAGCTTGCCACCGGGGCGGGAGGGCGTCTACAATGAGCAGTTCTTC. The chain recombines TRBV5-4 with TRBJ2-1; 9 bases map to TRBD2. The CDR3 is made up of 18 amino acids. V dropped 1 base and J dropped 3; count of bases not matched to a gene: 11. Germline V CDR1 and CDR2: SGHNT, YYREEE (reference sequence).

The chain is built from TRBV12-5 and TRBJ2-7; 8 nucleotides line up with TRBD1. V dropped 3 bases and J dropped 7; count of bases not matched to a gene: 8. This CDR3 has 14 amino acids. Germline CDR1 reads LGHNT; CDR2 reads FRNRAP. DNA of the CDR3: TGTGCTAGTGGTTTCCAGGACAGGGTGGGGGAGCAGTACTTC. Translation: CASGFQDRVGEQYF.

This rearrangement joins TRBV6-5 to TRBJ2-1, with 7 positions matching TRBD1. Trimming removed 4 bases from V and 7 bases from J; junction bases left unmatched: 13. The CDR3 loop spans 16 amino acids. Germline CDR1 MNHEY, CDR2 SVGAGI. The CDR3 nucleotides read TGTGCCAGCAGTTTTAATGACAGGGTTCTTTGGAATGAGCAGTTCTTC. Translated, it gives CASSFNDRVLWNEQFF.

This clone was seen a few times. This sequence joins TRBV7-9 and TRBJ1-1, with 7 bases matching TRBD1. This CDR3 comprises 14 residues. J lost 9 bases, V lost 4 bases, and 11 bases had no gene match. Germline lookup yields CDR1 SEHNR and CDR2 FQNEAQ (reference sequence). CDR3 coding DNA: TGTGCCAGCAGCTACCGGGACAGAGCAAATAAAGCTTTCTTT. It encodes CASSYRDRANKAFF.